The 5 T cell receptor beta chains presented below share a single source sample, sequenced in a study of blood T cell repertoires in COVID-19. Libraries were prepared by immunoSEQ multiplex PCR; TCRdb keeps only in-frame clonotypes and omits some of them. The table lists 150,000 to 250,000 clones, roughly four fifths of them singletons, with 10% to 15% in the top ten. The sample consisted of PBMCs or T cells enriched from blood (not recorded which). The receptors come from a man aged 35-49 years who had recovered from COVID-19.

J is TRBJ2-1 and V is TRBV7-3, with TRBD2 matching 11 bases. The junction had 7 bases not matched to a gene; V was cut back by 4 bases and J by 5 bases. This CDR3 contains 16 residues. CDR1 is SGHTA and CDR2 is FQGTGA in the germline V gene. CDR3 amino acids: CASSYLGLAANNEQFF. CDR3 nucleotide sequence: TGTGCCAGCAGCTACCTGGGACTAGCGGCAAACAATGAGCAGTTCTTC.

The rearrangement joins TRBV5-1 to TRBJ1-3; tentative D call: TRBD1 (5 bases). Germline CDR1 and CDR2: SGHRS and YFSETQ. The CDR3 consists of 16 residues. Between the trimmed V and J ends, which lost 4 bases and 0 bases, there was a span of 14 bases. This CDR3 is CASSPLLGGSGNTIYF. In nucleotides, the CDR3 is TGCGCCAGCAGCCCTCTACTGGGGGGCTCTGGAAACACCATATATTTT. Using reference TRBV5-1 and TRBJ1-3 for the parts outside the CDR3, the full variable domain is KAGVTQTPRYLIKTRGQQVTLSCSPISGHRSVSWYQQTPGQGLQFLFEYFSETQRNKGNFPGRFSGRQFSNSRSEMNVSTLELGDSALYLCASSPLLGGSGNTIYFGEGSWLTVV.

The gene calls are TRBV5-4 and TRBJ2-5, with TRBD1 as a possible D gene (8 bases). Germline lookup yields CDR1 SGHNT and CDR2 YYREEE (reference sequence). Trimming shortened V by 4 bases and J by 9 bases, and 19 bases separated the two germline ends. The CDR3 extends over 14 amino acids. The chain's CDR3 is CASSQQDREGAQYF. The CDR3 DNA follows: TGTGCCAGCAGCCAGCAGGACAGGGAGGGAGCCCAGTACTTC.

The J gene is TRBJ1-2, the V gene TRBV12-3 or TRBV12-4, with D possibly matching TRBD1 (6 bases). CDR3 length: 13 residues. V lost 3 bases and J 5 bases, leaving 10 bases between the germline ends. Written as DNA, the CDR3 is TGTGCCAGCAGTTTTGAAAGGGGGTATGGCTACACCTTC. This translates into CASSFERGYGYTF.

This clone was detected only a few times. The chain is built from TRBV12-5 and TRBJ1-5; the match to TRBD1 covers 8 bases. CDR3 size: 15 residues. Trimming at V came to 6 bases and at J to 3 bases, leaving 7 bases not matched to a gene. The V gene's germline CDR1 is LGHNT and CDR2 FRNRAP. CDR3 residues: CASGSPGQDNQPQHF. The CDR3 DNA is TGTGCTAGTGGCTCGCCGGGACAGGACAATCAGCCCCAGCATTTT.